One sample yielded the 20 T cell receptor beta chains listed below, sequenced in a study of molecular identifiers for immune sequencing clone quantification. MiXCR, run by TCRdb on the PCR reads, gives a single entry per CDR3 protein. The sample has about half a million distinct CDR3 sequences; around 23% are singletons. Sequenced material: naive CD8+ T cells from blood, with Jurkat cell RNA spiked in. As to subset: FACS-sorted CD8+CD4-CCR7+CD45RA+ naive T cells. These receptors all come from a human donor in good health. Some libraries in this study had Jurkat cell RNA spiked in.

This clonotype was found a few times. V is TRBV19 and J is TRBJ1-1; a possible D gene is TRBD1 (6 bases). The CDR3 sequence is 13 residues long. CDR1 is LNHDA and CDR2 is SQIVND in the germline V gene (reference sequence). Trimming shortened V by 4 bases and J by 2 bases, and 8 bases separated the two germline ends. DNA for the CDR3: TGTGCCAGTAGTACCGGGACAAACACTGAAGCTTTCTTT. Translation: CASSTGTNTEAFF.

This clonotype was picked up many times. The V call is TRBV6-1, the J call TRBJ2-2; D ambiguous. The CDR3 length is 14 residues. Germline CDR1 reads MNHNS; CDR2 reads SASEGT. Trimming took 3 bases from V and 1 from J, leaving 6 bases between them. The CDR3 reads CASSEVGNTGELFF. The DNA of the CDR3 is TGTGCCAGCAGTGAGGTCGGGAACACCGGGGAGCTGTTTTTT.

As concerns this clonotype: Possible read error: a much larger clone is one base away. The chain links TRBV3-1 to TRBJ2-5; D uncertain. Germline assignment: CDR1 LGHDT and CDR2 YNNKEL (reference sequence). This CDR3 region has 15 residues. V was pared by 4 bases and J by 3 bases, with 15 bases between. The chain's CDR3 is CASSLSHVDEETQYF. CDR3 DNA: TGTGCCAGCAGCCTCTCGCATGTTGACGAAGAGACCCAGTACTTC.

About this clonotype: A much larger clonotype is one base distant, so this may be a read error. The gene calls are TRBV14 and TRBJ1-1, with 7 positions matching TRBD1. The CDR3 runs 15 residues. The V gene's germline CDR1 is SGHDN and CDR2 FVKESK. As DNA, the CDR3 is TGTGCCAGCGGCCAAAAAACAGGGGCGAACACTGAAGCTTTCTTT. Translated, it gives CASGQKTGANTEAFF.

Ten or more counts support this clonotype. The chain joins TRBV5-4 to TRBJ1-1, with TRBD1 as a possible D gene (6 bases). This CDR3 has 15 residues. Germline CDR1 reads SGHNT; CDR2 reads YYREEE (reference sequence). V lost 0 bases and J 5 bases, leaving 14 bases between the germline ends. The chain's CDR3 is CASSLGVGARTEAFF. The CDR3 DNA sequence: TGTGCCAGCAGCTTGGGAGTGGGGGCGAGGACTGAAGCTTTCTTT.

This rearrangement joins TRBV12-3 or TRBV12-4 to TRBJ2-2; D not resolved. V lost 1 base and J 7 bases, leaving 10 bases between the germline ends. The CDR3 contains 14 residues. The CDR3 loop reads CASSLGTDVGELFF. CDR3 in DNA: TGTGCCAGCAGTTTAGGTACAGATGTCGGGGAGCTGTTTTTT.

This clonotype was detected many times. The genes are TRBV5-4 and TRBJ1-1; no clear D gene. Trimming removed 0 bases at V and 8 bases at J, with 11 bases between. The CDR3 is 13 amino acids. Germline V gives CDR1 SGHNT, CDR2 YYREEE (reference sequence). The CDR3 DNA reads TGTGCCAGCAGCTTGGCCCCCTCGTTCGAAGCTTTCTTT. Translating it yields CASSLAPSFEAFF.

V and J are TRBV28 and TRBJ2-7; no clear D gene. Trimming took 8 bases from V and 0 from J, leaving 8 bases between them. Germline-derived CDR1 and CDR2 are MDHEN and SYDVKM. The CDR3 length is 12 residues. The CDR3 bases are TGTGCCAGCTATGATAGCTCCTACGAGCAGTACTTC. Amino acids: CASYDSSYEQYF.

J is TRBJ1-5 and V is TRBV6-5; D is undetermined. This CDR3 spans 16 amino acids. The ends were cut back, 6 bases at V and 0 bases at J, with 15 bases in the middle. Looked up from germline, CDR1 is MNHEY and CDR2 is SVGAGI. CDR3 nucleotides: TGTGCCAGCAGCCACGGGTCAGTCTATAGCAATCAGCCCCAGCATTTT. Residues: CASSHGSVYSNQPQHF.

The chain employs TRBV7-3 and TRBJ2-1; 7 positions agree with TRBD1. Germline V CDR1 and CDR2: SGHTA, FQGTGA. The ends lost 2 bases at V and 4 bases at J; junction bases unmatched: 11. CDR3 length: 17 residues. The CDR3 nucleotides read TGTGCCAGCAGCTTAGGTTTACGGGACAGCAGATACAATGAGCAGTTCTTC. It translates to CASSLGLRDSRYNEQFF.

This clonotype turned up a few times. J is TRBJ1-5 and V is TRBV28; D call uncertain. The germline V and J ends were trimmed by 5 bases and 0 bases, with 14 bases remaining between them. Germline lookup yields CDR1 MDHEN and CDR2 SYDVKM. CDR3 length equals 16 residues. The CDR3 DNA sequence: TGTGCCAGCAGTCCCCGGACGGTTAATAGCAATCAGCCCCAGCATTTT. It codes for CASSPRTVNSNQPQHF.

There are a few counts of this clonotype. The gene calls are TRBV19 and TRBJ2-7; D possibly matches TRBD1 or TRBD2 (5 bases each). Per germline, CDR1 LNHDA and CDR2 SQIVND (reference sequence). The CDR3 extends over 16 amino acids. Trimming stripped 2 bases from V and 0 bases from J, with 14 bases between. The CDR3, as DNA: TGTGCCAGTAGTATATTTCCGGGACCGAACTCCTACGAGCAGTACTTC. Translation: CASSIFPGPNSYEQYF.

This clonotype was counted between two and nine times. CDR3 amino acids: CASSAETWGREYEQYF. CDR3 bases: TGTGCCAGCAGTGCCGAGACCTGGGGCAGAGAGTACGAGCAGTACTTC. The rearrangement links TRBV6-2 or TRBV6-3 to TRBJ2-7, with D perhaps TRBD1 (5 bases). V lost 5 bases and J 4 bases, leaving 21 bases between the germline ends. CDR1 MNHEY and CDR2 SVGEGT come from the germline V gene. The length of the CDR3 is 16 residues.

This clonotype appeared a few times. The V gene is TRBV27, the J gene TRBJ2-7; 7 bases match TRBD2. The CDR3 contains 14 residues. The germline CDR1 and CDR2 sequences are MNHEY and SMNVEV (reference sequence). V lost 4 bases to trimming and J lost 2 bases; unmatched junction nucleotides: 5. CDR3 amino acids: CASSYRLAAYEQYF. Written as DNA, the CDR3 is TGTGCCAGCAGTTATCGACTAGCTGCCTACGAGCAGTACTTC.

Concerning this clonotype: It may be a read error: a sequence one base away is much more abundant. The rearrangement joins TRBV25-1 to TRBJ2-7; D gene uncertain. Per germline, CDR1 MGHDK and CDR2 SYGVNS. The CDR3 covers 12 residues. The CDR3 sequence is CAGSMIGYEQYF. The CDR3 DNA follows: TGTGCCGGCAGTATGATCGGCTACGAGCAGTACTTC.

The rearrangement joins TRBV14 to TRBJ1-4; D unclear. Germline values: CDR1 SGHDN, CDR2 FVKESK. The CDR3 totals 13 residues. V lost 1 base to trimming and J lost 7 bases, with 7 bases between them. CDR3 nucleotide sequence: TGTGCCAGCAGCCAAGTAGTACTTGAAAAACTGTTTTTT. Encoded protein: CASSQVVLEKLFF.

This clonotype was picked up a small number of times. The chain combines TRBV7-9 with TRBJ1-2; TRBD1 aligns across 9 bases. The CDR3 totals 15 residues. The germline V gene encodes CDR1 SEHNR and CDR2 FQNEAQ (reference sequence). V lost 5 bases, J lost 8 bases, and 12 bases stayed unmatched. The CDR3 protein is CASSTGTGRSVGYTF. The CDR3 DNA sequence: TGTGCCAGCAGCACCGGGACAGGGCGGAGTGTAGGCTACACCTTC.

This clonotype was found a few times. J is TRBJ2-3 and V is TRBV14, with D unclear. Per germline, CDR1 SGHDN and CDR2 FVKESK. The CDR3 is 17 amino acids. V shed 4 bases and J shed 2 bases, with 19 bases lying between them. CDR3 DNA sequence: TGTGCCAGCAGCCCCCTAGGGCTTATCCCCCCCACAGATACGCAGTATTTT. Its translation: CASSPLGLIPPTDTQYF.

This clonotype was seen more than once but under ten times. The chain recombines TRBV5-6 with TRBJ2-7; D remains unclear. Trimming pared 0 bases from V and 0 bases from J, leaving 13 bases between. The CDR3 contains 16 residues. The germline V gene has CDR1 SGHDT and CDR2 YYEEEE. CDR3 sequence reads: CASSLGFLELSYEQYF. The CDR3 DNA sequence: TGTGCCAGCAGCTTGGGTTTTCTGGAGCTCTCCTACGAGCAGTACTTC. Using reference TRBV5-6 and TRBJ2-7 for the parts outside the CDR3, the full variable domain is DAGVTQSPTHLIKTRGQQVTLRCSPKSGHDTVSWYQQALGQGPQFIFQYYEEEERQRGNFPDRFSGHQFPNYSSELNVNALLLGDSALYLCASSLGFLELSYEQYFGPGTRLTVT.

This clonotype was seen at least ten times. V gene TRBV6-5 combines with J gene TRBJ2-3; D gene uncertain. Germline CDR1 MNHEY, CDR2 SVGAGI. V dropped 2 bases and J dropped 1 base, with 7 bases sitting between them. This CDR3 has 14 residues. The CDR3 here is CASSYPTGTDTQYF. As DNA, the CDR3 is TGTGCCAGCAGTTACCCCACGGGCACAGATACGCAGTATTTT.